Each of the 11 T cell receptor beta chains below was sequenced from the same sample in a study of T-cell reconstitution after alpha-beta-depleted transplantation in children. Unique molecular identifiers were used to barcode this TCRbeta library. TCRdb recomputed calls from the PCR reads with MiXCR, one row per CDR3 protein. Here the sample spans about 980,000 distinct CDR3 sequences, around 30% being singletons. The sequencing here drew on PBMCs, mostly from graft donor cells, taken 360 days after TCRalphabeta/CD19-depleted stem cell transplant. Source of these receptors: a boy under three years old who had a stem cell transplant for SCID, so the T cells may come from the graft donor.

The DNA for the CDR3 is TGCAGTGCTAACGACGAAATAACCTCGGGTGAGCAGTTCTTC. It translates to CSANDEITSGEQFF. V gene TRBV20-1 combines with J gene TRBJ2-1; D call uncertain. There are 14 residues in the CDR3. Trimming removed 4 bases at V and 9 bases at J, with 19 bases between. Germline lookup yields CDR1 DFQATT and CDR2 SNEGSKA (reference sequence).

The J gene is TRBJ2-7, the V gene TRBV10-3, with D maybe TRBD1 (5 bases). CDR1 is ENHRY, CDR2 SYGVKD, per germline. Trimming shortened V by 4 bases and J by 0 bases, and 10 bases separated the two germline ends. This CDR3 has 14 amino acids. CDR3 region: CAISVMQGSYEQYF. The CDR3 DNA reads as TGTGCCATCAGTGTCATGCAGGGCTCCTACGAGCAGTACTTC.

This clonotype was counted between two and nine times. V gene TRBV5-1 combines with J gene TRBJ2-7, with D possibly TRBD2 on 5 matching bases. V lost 1 base to trimming and J lost 2 bases, with 10 bases between them. Germline CDR1 and CDR2: SGHRS and YFSETQ. There are 14 residues in the CDR3. The CDR3: CASSLSARAYEQYF. CDR3 nucleotides: TGCGCCAGCAGCTTGTCAGCGCGGGCCTACGAGCAGTACTTC.

The genes are TRBV20-1 and TRBJ1-2, with D maybe TRBD1 (5 bases). The CDR3 contains 12 residues. With 3 bases removed from V and 10 bases from J, the gap between germline ends came to 15 bases. Per germline, CDR1 DFQATT and CDR2 SNEGSKA (reference sequence). CDR3 coding DNA: TGCAGTGCTAGGGGGGGGAACTTAGTCTACACCTTC. It translates to CSARGGNLVYTF.

Written as DNA, the CDR3 is TGTGCCAGCAGCTTATATCGGAAAACAGGGGTTGAGCAGTTCTTC. Its protein product is CASSLYRKTGVEQFF. The chain is built from TRBV7-6 and TRBJ2-1, with 7 bases aligning to TRBD1. Germline lookup yields CDR1 SGHVS and CDR2 FNYEAQ. V lost 2 bases, J lost 9 bases, and 10 bases stayed unmatched. There are 15 residues in the CDR3.

This clonotype was counted only a few times. V gene TRBV7-9 combines with J gene TRBJ2-7; 7 bases agree with TRBD1. Germline V gene data show CDR1 as SEHNR and CDR2 as FQNEAQ (reference sequence). V shed 0 bases and J 5 bases; nucleotides not matched to a gene: 7. This CDR3 spans 15 amino acids. The DNA for the CDR3 is TGTGCCAGCAGCTTAGCAGAGGGGGCGGTCGACGAGCAGTACTTC. Amino acids: CASSLAEGAVDEQYF.

This clonotype was counted a few times. The DNA of the CDR3 is TGTGCCAGCAGTTACCCAATAAAGGGGCCCTACAATGAGCAGTTCTTC. Protein product: CASSYPIKGPYNEQFF. V gene TRBV28 combines with J gene TRBJ2-1; tentatively, D is TRBD1 (5 bases). The CDR3 spans 16 residues. V gave up 4 bases and J gave up 2 bases, with 15 bases separating them. CDR1 is MDHEN and CDR2 is SYDVKM in the germline V gene.

This rearrangement joins TRBV4-1 to TRBJ2-7; D is undetermined. Trimming removed 0 bases from V and 3 bases from J, with 6 bases in between. Germline assignment: CDR1 MGHRA and CDR2 YSYEKL. This CDR3 has 13 amino acids. CDR3 region: CASSQEASYEQYF. DNA for the CDR3: TGCGCCAGCAGCCAAGAGGCCAGCTACGAGCAGTACTTC.

This clonotype was observed a handful of times. The V gene is TRBV12-3 or TRBV12-4, the J gene TRBJ2-3, with TRBD2 matching over 7 bases. The CDR3 spans 16 residues. Trimming removed 10 bases from V and 2 bases from J; junction bases left unmatched: 15. The CDR3 sequence is CATTGPGLAVTDTQYF. The CDR3 nucleotides are TGTGCCACCACCGGACCGGGGCTAGCGGTCACAGATACGCAGTATTTT.

This chain connects TRBV28 to TRBJ2-3; 12 bases line up with TRBD2. CDR1 is MDHEN, CDR2 SYDVKM, per germline. This CDR3 region has 18 residues. V lost 4 bases, J lost 0 bases, and 8 bases stayed unmatched. The CDR3 DNA reads as TGTGCCAGCAGTTCCCCGGCTAGCGGGGGGGCCAGCACAGATACGCAGTATTTT. Residues: CASSSPASGGASTDTQYF.

The chain joins TRBV7-9 to TRBJ2-7; 7 positions agree with TRBD2. Germline V gene data show CDR1 as SEHNR and CDR2 as FQNEAQ (reference sequence). This CDR3 is built from 16 residues. The V and J ends lost 5 bases and 3 bases, in that order; junction bases with no gene match: 13. Written as DNA, the CDR3 is TGTGCCAGCAGCCCCTACCCGGGGACTACCGACTACGAGCAGTACTTC. It yields the protein CASSPYPGTTDYEQYF.